The subject of this entry is one T cell receptor (beta chain). This entry comes from a study of cytomegalovirus exposure and HLA in healthy donors. Germline V gene lookup returns CDR1 SGHVS and CDR2 FNYEAQ. This CDR3 comprises 13 residues. V was cut by 1 base and J by 3 bases, with 4 bases left in between. The PCR contained 60 Vbeta and 13 Jbeta primers. This table comes from immunoSEQ multiplex PCR, and its TCRdb copy is limited to in-frame clones, with some not included. This table holds about 150,000 clones, 80% to 85% found once. The clonotype comes from a woman in her thirties in good health and CMV-seronegative. The chain links TRBV7-6 to TRBJ2-1, with no clear D. The sample was PBMCs. The CDR3 loop is CASSLGSYNEQFF. The DNA of the CDR3 is TGTGCCAGCAGCTTAGGCAGCTACAATGAGCAGTTCTTC.